What follows are 27 T cell receptor beta chains derived from one specimen sequenced in a study of cytotoxic CD8 clonotypes in ibrutinib-treated CLL. Data came from immunoSEQ multiplex PCR; TCRdb stores just in-frame clones and leaves some out. This repertoire shows approximately 190,000 clones, about 75% found once; its top ten account for approximately 6.3%. The sequenced sample was PBMCs, obtained after 12 months of ibrutinib treatment. The receptors originated from a human donor with chronic lymphocytic leukemia.

The V call is TRBV15, the J call TRBJ2-2; possibly TRBD1 or TRBD2 for D (5 bases each). The germline V gene has CDR1 LNHNV and CDR2 YYDKDF (reference sequence). Trimming took off 5 bases at V and 7 bases at J, with 11 bases between the two ends. This CDR3 comprises 13 residues. The chain's CDR3 is CATSGRGDGELFF. The CDR3 DNA reads TGTGCCACCAGCGGCCGAGGGGACGGGGAGCTGTTTTTT.

The chain combines TRBV5-6 with TRBJ1-2, with 7 bases identical to TRBD1. Germline CDR1 and CDR2: SGHDT and YYEEEE. The CDR3 runs 15 residues. With V trimmed by 1 base and J by 5 bases, 8 bases remained unmatched. The chain's CDR3 is CASSLWSPGGYGYTF. CDR3 bases: TGTGCCAGCAGCTTGTGGTCACCAGGGGGTTATGGCTACACCTTC.

This clone came up a few times. The rearrangement joins TRBV2 to TRBJ2-7, with 7 bases fitting TRBD1. The germline V gene has CDR1 SNHLY and CDR2 FYNNEI. The trim removed 5 bases at V and 4 bases at J, leaving 11 bases unmatched. This CDR3 has 15 amino acids. In DNA, the CDR3 is TGTGCCAGCAGTCTTAGACAGGGAGCTATTTACGAGCAGTACTTC. Residues: CASSLRQGAIYEQYF.

The V call is TRBV11-2, the J call TRBJ2-1, with TRBD1 matching over 12 bases. V shed 3 bases and J 10 bases; nucleotides not matched to a gene: 4. The V gene's germline CDR1 is SGHAT and CDR2 FQNNGV. The CDR3 is 14 amino acids. The CDR3 coding sequence is TGTGCCAGCAGCTTCGGGGACAGGGGGCAGGAGCAGTTCTTC. Protein sequence: CASSFGDRGQEQFF. Combining the CDR3 with reference TRBV11-2 and TRBJ2-1 gives the whole variable domain EAGVAQSPRYKIIEKRQSVAFWCNPISGHATLYWYQQILGQGPKLLIQFQNNGVVDDSQLPKDRFSAERLKGVDSTLKIQPAKLEDSAVYLCASSFGDRGQEQFFGPGTRLTVL.

The genes are TRBV2 and TRBJ1-2; a possible D gene is TRBD1 (6 bases). The CDR3 runs 13 residues. Germline values: CDR1 SNHLY, CDR2 FYNNEI. Trimming removed 11 bases at V and 4 bases at J, with 17 bases between. CDR3 amino acids: CAEGGQGFYGYTF. The CDR3 nucleotides are TGTGCCGAAGGGGGGCAGGGGTTCTATGGCTACACCTTC.

J is TRBJ1-4 and V is TRBV15; the D gene is possibly TRBD1 (6 bases). Germline lookup yields CDR1 LNHNV and CDR2 YYDKDF (reference sequence). This CDR3 has 18 residues. Trimming pared 2 bases from V and 0 bases from J, leaving 16 bases between. For the CDR3, the DNA is TGTGCCACCAGCAGAACAACGACAGGCCGCGCAACTAATGAAAAACTGTTTTTT. It translates to CATSRTTTGRATNEKLFF.

V and J are TRBV15 and TRBJ2-7; no definite D call. V was pared by 0 bases and J by 4 bases, with 7 bases between. Germline-derived CDR1 and CDR2 are LNHNV and YYDKDF (reference sequence). This CDR3 has 13 residues. CDR3 coding DNA: TGTGCCACCAGCAGAGATATGGGGTACGAGCAGTACTTC. Translation: CATSRDMGYEQYF.

The rearrangement uses TRBV7-3 and TRBJ2-1; D might be TRBD1 (7 bases). CDR1 and CDR2 from the germline V gene are SGHTA and FQGTGA. The CDR3 sequence is 16 residues long. V was clipped by 5 bases and J by 4 bases, with 18 bases between them. In DNA form, the CDR3 reads TGTGCCAGCAGCCCCCAGGGACAGCGGGTATACAATGAGCAGTTCTTC. Amino acid sequence: CASSPQGQRVYNEQFF. The full variable domain, rest sourced from reference TRBV7-3 and TRBJ2-1, is GAGVSQTPSNKVTEKGKYVELRCDPISGHTALYWYRQSLGQGPEFLIYFQGTGAADDSGLPNDRFFAVRPEGSVSTLKIQRTERGDSAVYLCASSPQGQRVYNEQFFGPGTRLTVL.

The chain joins TRBV5-1 to TRBJ1-1; 7 bases agree with TRBD1. Unmatched junction bases numbered 18, after V lost 4 bases and J lost 3 bases. The germline CDR1 and CDR2 sequences are SGHRS and YFSETQ. CDR3 length equals 18 residues. The CDR3 sequence is CASSKSSTGDRRYTEAFF. The CDR3, as DNA: TGCGCCAGCAGCAAATCTTCAACAGGGGATCGGAGGTACACTGAAGCTTTCTTT.

This clone was found a few times. The CDR3 loop reads CASSLSGRNTGELFF. CDR3 coding DNA: TGTGCCAGTAGTCTTAGCGGGAGGAACACCGGGGAGCTGTTTTTT. The V and J genes are TRBV19 and TRBJ2-2; 9 positions agree with TRBD2. CDR1 and CDR2 from the germline V gene are LNHDA and SQIVND (reference sequence). After removal of 5 bases from V and 1 base from J, the junction contained 2 bases not matched to a gene. CDR3 length equals 15 residues. The full variable domain, with the rest looked up from reference TRBV19 and TRBJ2-2, is DGGITQSPKYLFRKEGQNVTLSCEQNLNHDAMYWYRQDPGQGLRLIYYSQIVNDFQKGDIAEGYSVSREKKESFPLTVTSAQKNPTAFYLCASSLSGRNTGELFFGEGSRLTVL.

The gene calls are TRBV6-6 and TRBJ2-3; D remains ambiguous. Germline V gives CDR1 MNHNY, CDR2 SVGAGI (reference sequence). The germline V and J ends were trimmed by 7 bases and 0 bases, with 14 bases remaining between them. The CDR3 spans 15 residues. The CDR3 here is CASNKWATSTDTQYF. The CDR3 DNA is TGTGCCAGCAATAAGTGGGCGACTAGCACAGATACGCAGTATTTT.

This clone has a handful of counts. V and J are TRBV5-1 and TRBJ1-4; D is possibly TRBD1 (5 bases). CDR1 is SGHRS, CDR2 YFSETQ, per germline. V was clipped by 1 base and J by 7 bases, with 17 bases between them. The CDR3 covers 16 residues. The CDR3 here is CASSLSWDARGEKLFF. CDR3 in DNA: TGCGCCAGCAGCTTGTCGTGGGACGCAAGGGGTGAAAAACTGTTTTTT. The full variable domain, in which reference TRBV5-1 and TRBJ1-4 provide the parts outside the CDR3, is KAGVTQTPRYLIKTRGQQVTLSCSPISGHRSVSWYQQTPGQGLQFLFEYFSETQRNKGNFPGRFSGRQFSNSRSEMNVSTLELGDSALYLCASSLSWDARGEKLFFGSGTQLSVL.

This clone was seen only a few times. The chain couples TRBV19 to TRBJ1-4; unclear D gene. The CDR3 sequence is 14 residues long. The germline V gene has CDR1 LNHDA and CDR2 SQIVND (reference sequence). Trimming cost V 7 bases and J 3 bases, with 12 bases left between them. The CDR3 loop reads CASNVGGPNEKLFF. The CDR3 bases are TGTGCCAGTAATGTGGGCGGGCCTAATGAAAAACTGTTTTTT.

This sequence joins TRBV5-1 and TRBJ1-1, with 8 nucleotides matching TRBD1. After removal of 4 bases from V and 7 bases from J, the junction contained 6 bases not matched to a gene. CDR1 and CDR2 from the germline V gene are SGHRS and YFSETQ. The length of the CDR3 is 13 residues. As DNA, the CDR3 is TGCGCCAGCAGCACCGGGACAGGTGGTGAAGCTTTCTTT. Protein product: CASSTGTGGEAFF.

The CDR3 DNA reads TGCGCCAGCAGCTCGAGGCTCAATGAGCAGTTCTTC. It yields the protein CASSSRLNEQFF. The genes are TRBV5-1 and TRBJ2-1; D gene uncertain. CDR3 length: 12 residues. V gave up 3 bases and J gave up 6 bases, with 7 bases separating them. Germline CDR1 and CDR2: SGHRS and YFSETQ.

The gene calls are TRBV19 and TRBJ1-5, with 9 positions matching TRBD1. V shed 6 bases and J 0 bases; nucleotides not matched to a gene: 6. Germline values: CDR1 LNHDA, CDR2 SQIVND (reference sequence). The CDR3 is 16 amino acids. CDR3 DNA: TGTGCCAGTAGCGTGGACAGGGGCTATAGCAATCAGCCCCAGCATTTT. It specifies CASSVDRGYSNQPQHF.

This clone was detected only a few times. CDR3 nucleotides: TGTGCCAGCAGGTCGACGGGCTCTGGAAACACCATATATTTT. Translation: CASRSTGSGNTIYF. The chain joins TRBV2 to TRBJ1-3; D gene uncertain. Germline CDR1 and CDR2: SNHLY and FYNNEI. V dropped 6 bases and J dropped 0 bases, with 9 bases sitting between them. The CDR3 is made up of 14 amino acids.

The chain couples TRBV27 to TRBJ2-1, with 9 bases identical to TRBD2. The germline V gene has CDR1 MNHEY and CDR2 SMNVEV (reference sequence). This CDR3 spans 15 amino acids. V shed 2 bases, J shed 5 bases, and the junction held 4 bases outside the gene matches. Here the CDR3 reads CASSLRRGGDNEQFF. In DNA, the CDR3 is TGTGCCAGCAGTTTACGGCGGGGGGGGGACAATGAGCAGTTCTTC.

This clone was seen a single time. The sample has other DNA sequences that encode this CDR3 too. The rearrangement links TRBV11-2 to TRBJ1-5, with no clear D. The CDR3 spans 13 residues. Trimming took off 1 base at V and 1 base at J, with 2 bases between the two ends. Germline loops: CDR1 SGHAT, CDR2 FQNNGV. The CDR3 loop reads CASSLGSNQPQHF. DNA for the CDR3: TGTGCCAGCAGCTTAGGAAGCAATCAGCCCCAGCATTTT.

The V gene is TRBV2, the J gene TRBJ1-6; tentative D call: TRBD1 (5 bases). The CDR3 loop spans 16 amino acids. Looked up from germline, CDR1 is SNHLY and CDR2 is FYNNEI. Trimming shortened V by 5 bases and J by 5 bases, and 16 bases separated the two germline ends. As DNA, the CDR3 is TGTGCCAGCAGTTATCCGGGACGGCAGAATAATTCACCCCTCCACTTT. The encoded protein is CASSYPGRQNNSPLHF.

The chain combines TRBV5-6 with TRBJ2-7; 7 bases are a match to TRBD1. Unmatched junction bases numbered 10, after V lost 4 bases and J lost 0 bases. The germline V gene has CDR1 SGHDT and CDR2 YYEEEE. CDR3 length: 16 residues. CDR3 sequence: CASSRWGTASSYEQYF. The CDR3 DNA reads TGTGCCAGCAGCCGCTGGGGGACAGCCTCCTCCTACGAGCAGTACTTC.

The rearrangement uses TRBV10-3 and TRBJ2-4; D may be TRBD2 (5 bases). CDR3 size: 12 residues. V gave up 8 bases and J gave up 9 bases, with 14 bases separating them. In germline, CDR1 is ENHRY, CDR2 SYGVKD. CDR3 DNA sequence: TGTGCCATCGAAGGGCCCGGAGGCATTCAGTACTTC. Translated: CAIEGPGGIQYF.

The V and J genes are TRBV5-5 and TRBJ1-2, with 8 nucleotides matching TRBD1. Trimming took 7 bases from V and 5 from J; bases not matched to a gene: 7. This CDR3 region has 13 residues. The germline gives CDR1 SGHKS, CDR2 YYEKEE (reference sequence). CDR3 amino acids: CASVDRGGYGYTF. Here the CDR3 DNA reads TGTGCCAGCGTCGACAGGGGTGGATATGGCTACACCTTC.

There are a few counts of this clone. The chain uses TRBV30 and TRBJ1-2; D not certain. V dropped 0 bases and J dropped 7 bases, with 9 bases sitting between them. The CDR3 loop spans 12 amino acids. CDR1 is GTSNPN and CDR2 is SVGIG in the germline V gene (reference sequence). The DNA for the CDR3 is TGTGCCTGGAGTGTAGGCTGGGTTGGCTACACCTTC. Residues: CAWSVGWVGYTF.

This CDR3 is CAWSRSNEKLFF. The CDR3 nucleotides read TGTGCCTGGAGTAGGAGTAATGAAAAACTGTTTTTT. V usage is TRBV30 and J usage is TRBJ1-4; D not certain. The V end lost 2 bases, the J end lost 4 bases, and 5 bases lay between the germline ends. Per germline, CDR1 GTSNPN and CDR2 SVGIG (reference sequence). This CDR3 has 12 residues. The entire variable domain, with the rest obtained from reference TRBV30 and TRBJ1-4, is as follows: SQTIHQWPATLVQPVGSPLSLECTVEGTSNPNLYWYRQAAGRGLQLLFYSVGIGQISSEVPQNLSASRPQDRQFILSSKKLLLSDSGFYLCAWSRSNEKLFFGSGTQLSVL.

This chain joins TRBV6-5 and TRBJ1-2, with D maybe TRBD1 (5 bases). The CDR3 loop spans 13 amino acids. Germline V CDR1 and CDR2: MNHEY, SVGAGI. The V end lost 7 bases, the J end lost 0 bases, and 9 bases lay between the germline ends. The CDR3 sequence: CASTKGPNYGYTF. The DNA of the CDR3 is TGTGCCAGCACCAAGGGACCTAACTATGGCTACACCTTC.

This clone was counted between two and nine times. This rearrangement joins TRBV5-1 to TRBJ2-7; D not certain. The CDR3 is 11 residues long. Germline V gene data show CDR1 as SGHRS and CDR2 as YFSETQ. The germline V and J ends were trimmed by 7 bases and 2 bases, with 7 bases remaining between them. The CDR3 sequence is CASGEPYEQYF. The DNA for the CDR3 is TGCGCCAGCGGCGAACCCTACGAGCAGTACTTC. The full variable domain, its missing parts supplied by reference TRBV5-1 and TRBJ2-7, is KAGVTQTPRYLIKTRGQQVTLSCSPISGHRSVSWYQQTPGQGLQFLFEYFSETQRNKGNFPGRFSGRQFSNSRSEMNVSTLELGDSALYLCASGEPYEQYFGPGTRLTVT.